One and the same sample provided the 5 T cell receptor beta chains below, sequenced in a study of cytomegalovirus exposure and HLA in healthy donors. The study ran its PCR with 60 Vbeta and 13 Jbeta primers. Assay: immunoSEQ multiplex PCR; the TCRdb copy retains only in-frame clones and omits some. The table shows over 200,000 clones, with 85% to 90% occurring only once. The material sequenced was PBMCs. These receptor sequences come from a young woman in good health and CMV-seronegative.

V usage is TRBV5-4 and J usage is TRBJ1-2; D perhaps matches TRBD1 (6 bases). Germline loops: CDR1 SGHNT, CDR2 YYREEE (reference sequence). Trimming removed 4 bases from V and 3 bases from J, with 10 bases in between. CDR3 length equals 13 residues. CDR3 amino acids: CASSNRADYGYTF. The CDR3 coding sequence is TGTGCCAGCAGCAACAGGGCCGACTATGGCTACACCTTC.

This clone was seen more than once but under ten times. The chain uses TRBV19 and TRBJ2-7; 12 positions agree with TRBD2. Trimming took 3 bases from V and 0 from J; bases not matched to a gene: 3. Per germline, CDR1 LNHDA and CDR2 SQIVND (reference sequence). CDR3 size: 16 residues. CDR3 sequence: CASSITSGGHSYEQYF. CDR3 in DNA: TGTGCCAGTAGTATCACTAGCGGGGGGCACTCCTACGAGCAGTACTTC.

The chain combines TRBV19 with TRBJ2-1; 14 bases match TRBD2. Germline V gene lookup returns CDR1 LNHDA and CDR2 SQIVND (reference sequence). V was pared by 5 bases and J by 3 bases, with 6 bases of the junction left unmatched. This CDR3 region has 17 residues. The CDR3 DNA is TGTGCCAGTAGTGCCCGACTAGCGGGGGGGCTCTACAATGAGCAGTTCTTC. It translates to CASSARLAGGLYNEQFF.

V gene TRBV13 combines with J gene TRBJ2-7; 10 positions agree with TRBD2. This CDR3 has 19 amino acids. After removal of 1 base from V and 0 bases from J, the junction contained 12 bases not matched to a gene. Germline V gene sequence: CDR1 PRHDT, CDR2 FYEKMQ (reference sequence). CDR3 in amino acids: CASSLDSGGGLGDSYEQYF. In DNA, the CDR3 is TGTGCCAGCAGCTTAGACAGCGGGGGGGGACTAGGGGACTCCTACGAGCAGTACTTC.

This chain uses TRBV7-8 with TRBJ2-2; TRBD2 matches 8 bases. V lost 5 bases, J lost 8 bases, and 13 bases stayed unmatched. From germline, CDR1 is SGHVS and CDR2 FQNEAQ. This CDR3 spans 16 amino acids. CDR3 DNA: TGTGCCAGCAGCGTAAACCGAGTAGCGGGATCAGGGGAGCTGTTTTTT. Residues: CASSVNRVAGSGELFF.